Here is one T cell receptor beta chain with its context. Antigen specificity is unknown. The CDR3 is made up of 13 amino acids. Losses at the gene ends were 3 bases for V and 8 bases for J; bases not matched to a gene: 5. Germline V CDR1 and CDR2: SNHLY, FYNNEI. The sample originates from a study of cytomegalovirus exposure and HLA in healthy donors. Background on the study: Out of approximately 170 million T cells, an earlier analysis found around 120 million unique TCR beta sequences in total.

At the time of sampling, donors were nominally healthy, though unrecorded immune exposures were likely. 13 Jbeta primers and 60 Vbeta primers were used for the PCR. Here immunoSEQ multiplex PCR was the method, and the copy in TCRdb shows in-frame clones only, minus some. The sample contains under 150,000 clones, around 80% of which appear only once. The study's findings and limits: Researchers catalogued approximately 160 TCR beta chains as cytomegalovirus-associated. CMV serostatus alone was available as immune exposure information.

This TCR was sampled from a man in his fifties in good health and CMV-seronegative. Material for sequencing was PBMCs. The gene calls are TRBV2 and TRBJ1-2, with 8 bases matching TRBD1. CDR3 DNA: TGTGCCAGCAGTGACCGGGACAGGTGGGGCTACACCTTC. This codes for CASSDRDRWGYTF. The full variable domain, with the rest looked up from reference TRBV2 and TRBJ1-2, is EPEVTQTPSHQVTQMGQEVILRCVPISNHLYFYWYRQILGQKVEFLVSFYNNEISEKSEIFDDQFSVERPDGSNFTLKIRSTKLEDSAMYFCASSDRDRWGYTFGSGTRLTVV.